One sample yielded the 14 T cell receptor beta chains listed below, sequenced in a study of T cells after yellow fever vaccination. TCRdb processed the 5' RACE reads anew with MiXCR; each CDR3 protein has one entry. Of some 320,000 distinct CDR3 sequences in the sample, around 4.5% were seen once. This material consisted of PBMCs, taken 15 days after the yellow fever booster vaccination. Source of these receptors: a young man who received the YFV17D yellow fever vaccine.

This CDR3 is CASSLNRVEEKLFF. Here the CDR3 DNA reads TGTGCCAGCAGCTTAAACAGGGTGGAGGAAAAACTGTTTTTT. The chain joins TRBV7-9 to TRBJ1-4, with a tentative D call TRBD1 (6 bases). The V gene's germline CDR1 is SEHNR and CDR2 FQNEAQ (reference sequence). The CDR3 is 14 residues long. Trimming took off 2 bases at V and 8 bases at J, with 12 bases between the two ends.

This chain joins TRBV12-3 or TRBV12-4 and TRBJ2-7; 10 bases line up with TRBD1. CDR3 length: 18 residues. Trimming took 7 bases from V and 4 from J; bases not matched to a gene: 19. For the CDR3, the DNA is TGTGCCAGCACTTCCCTGGGACAGGGGATCCCGGGGACGTACGAGCAGTACTTC. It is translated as CASTSLGQGIPGTYEQYF.

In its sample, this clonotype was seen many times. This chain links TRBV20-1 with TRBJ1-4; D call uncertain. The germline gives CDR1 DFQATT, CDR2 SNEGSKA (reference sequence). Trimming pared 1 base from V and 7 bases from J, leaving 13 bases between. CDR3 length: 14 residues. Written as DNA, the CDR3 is TGCAGTGCTAGAGGGTGGAAGGGCGGTGAAAAACTGTTTTTT. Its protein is CSARGWKGGEKLFF.

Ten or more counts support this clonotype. CDR3 residues: CASSRTPSSYNEQFF. For the CDR3, the DNA is TGCGCCAGCAGCCGGACCCCGAGCTCCTACAATGAGCAGTTCTTC. The J gene is TRBJ2-1, the V gene TRBV5-1; no clear D. The V gene lost 4 bases and the J gene lost 0 bases, with 11 bases spanning the gap. The CDR3 has 15 residues. CDR1 is SGHRS, CDR2 YFSETQ, per germline.

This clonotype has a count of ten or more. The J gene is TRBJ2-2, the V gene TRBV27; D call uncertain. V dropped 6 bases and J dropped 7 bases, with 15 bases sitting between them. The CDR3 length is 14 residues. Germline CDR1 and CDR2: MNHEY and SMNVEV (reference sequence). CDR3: CASRAGLWVGELFF. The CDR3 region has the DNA TGTGCCAGCAGAGCTGGGCTTTGGGTCGGGGAGCTGTTTTTT.

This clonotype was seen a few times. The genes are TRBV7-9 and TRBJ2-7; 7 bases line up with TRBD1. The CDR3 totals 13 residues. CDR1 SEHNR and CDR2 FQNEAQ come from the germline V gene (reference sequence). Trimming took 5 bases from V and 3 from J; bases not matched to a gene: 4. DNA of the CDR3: TGTGCCAGCAGCCCGACAGGGAACTACGAGCAGTACTTC. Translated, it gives CASSPTGNYEQYF. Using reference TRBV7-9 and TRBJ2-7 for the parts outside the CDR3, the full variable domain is DTGVSQNPRHKITKRGQNVTFRCDPISEHNRLYWYRQTLGQGPEFLTYFQNEAQLEKSRLLSDRFSAERPKGSFSTLEIQRTEQGDSAMYLCASSPTGNYEQYFGPGTRLTVT.

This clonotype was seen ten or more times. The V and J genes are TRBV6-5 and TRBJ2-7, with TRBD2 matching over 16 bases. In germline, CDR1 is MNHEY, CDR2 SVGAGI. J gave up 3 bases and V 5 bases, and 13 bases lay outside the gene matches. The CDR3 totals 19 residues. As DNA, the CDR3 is TGTGCCAGCAGTCCCCTAGGGACTAGCGGGGGGGCGAGATTCTACGAGCAGTACTTC. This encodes CASSPLGTSGGARFYEQYF.

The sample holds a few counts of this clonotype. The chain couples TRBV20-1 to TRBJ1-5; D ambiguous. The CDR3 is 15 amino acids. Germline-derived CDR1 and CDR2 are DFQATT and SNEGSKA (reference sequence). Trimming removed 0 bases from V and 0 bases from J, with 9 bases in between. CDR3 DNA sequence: TGCAGTGCTAGAGATCTCGCAGCTAGCAATCAGCCCCAGCATTTT. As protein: CSARDLAASNQPQHF.

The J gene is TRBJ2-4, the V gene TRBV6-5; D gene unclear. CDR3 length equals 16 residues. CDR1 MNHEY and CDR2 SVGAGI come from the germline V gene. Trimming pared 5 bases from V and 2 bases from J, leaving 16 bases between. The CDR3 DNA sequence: TGTGCCAGCAGTCCGTTTCGAACCCCGCCCAAAAACATTCAGTACTTC. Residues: CASSPFRTPPKNIQYF.

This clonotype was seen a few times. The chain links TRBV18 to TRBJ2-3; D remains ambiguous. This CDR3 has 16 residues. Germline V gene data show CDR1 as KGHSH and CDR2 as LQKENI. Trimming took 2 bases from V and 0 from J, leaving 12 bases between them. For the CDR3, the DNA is TGTGCCAGCTCACCATCCTTCGGGCAGAGCACAGATACGCAGTATTTT. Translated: CASSPSFGQSTDTQYF.

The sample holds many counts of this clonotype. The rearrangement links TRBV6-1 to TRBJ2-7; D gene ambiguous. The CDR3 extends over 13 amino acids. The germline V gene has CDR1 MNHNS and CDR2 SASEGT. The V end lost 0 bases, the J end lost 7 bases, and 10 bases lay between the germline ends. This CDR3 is CASSEASPPEQYV. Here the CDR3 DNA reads TGTGCCAGCAGTGAAGCGAGTCCCCCGGAGCAGTACGTC.

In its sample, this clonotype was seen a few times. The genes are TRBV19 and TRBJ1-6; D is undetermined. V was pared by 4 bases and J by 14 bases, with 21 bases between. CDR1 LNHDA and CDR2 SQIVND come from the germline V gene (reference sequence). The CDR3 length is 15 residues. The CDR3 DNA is TGTGCCAGTAGTAAGTGGGGAGCCCTAAGTGGGGCCCTCCACTTT. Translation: CASSKWGALSGALHF. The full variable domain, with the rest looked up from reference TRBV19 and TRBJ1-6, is DGGITQSPKYLFRKEGQNVTLSCEQNLNHDAMYWYRQDPGQGLRLIYYSQIVNDFQKGDIAEGYSVSREKKESFPLTVTSAQKNPTAFYLCASSKWGALSGALHFGNGTRLTVT.

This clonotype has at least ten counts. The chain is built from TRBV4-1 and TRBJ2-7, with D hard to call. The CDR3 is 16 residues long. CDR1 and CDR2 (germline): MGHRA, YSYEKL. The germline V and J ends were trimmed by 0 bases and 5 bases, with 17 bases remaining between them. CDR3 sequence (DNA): TGCGCCAGCAGCCAAGAGGCGGCCCTGGGCGTAGACGAGCAGTACGTC. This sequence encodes CASSQEAALGVDEQYV.

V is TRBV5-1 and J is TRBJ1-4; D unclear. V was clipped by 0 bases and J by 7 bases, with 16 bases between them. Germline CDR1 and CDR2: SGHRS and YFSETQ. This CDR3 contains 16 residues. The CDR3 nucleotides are TGCGCCAGCAGCTTGGTCTCCGCAACGTCTTCTGAAAAACTGTTTTTT. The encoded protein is CASSLVSATSSEKLFF.